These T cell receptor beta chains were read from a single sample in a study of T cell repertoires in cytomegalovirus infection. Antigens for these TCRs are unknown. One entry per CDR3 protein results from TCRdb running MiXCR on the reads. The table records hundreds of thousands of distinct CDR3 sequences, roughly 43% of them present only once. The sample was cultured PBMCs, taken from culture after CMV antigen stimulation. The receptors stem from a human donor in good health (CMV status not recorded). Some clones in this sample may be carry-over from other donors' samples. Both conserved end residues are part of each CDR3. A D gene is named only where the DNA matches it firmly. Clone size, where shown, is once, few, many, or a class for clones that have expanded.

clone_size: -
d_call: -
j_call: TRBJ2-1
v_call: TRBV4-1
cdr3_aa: CASSQPERPYNEQFF
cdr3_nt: TGCGCCAGCAGCCAACCGGAGAGGCCCTACAATGAGCAGTTCTTC

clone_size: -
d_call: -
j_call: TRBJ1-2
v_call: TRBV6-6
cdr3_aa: CATGEERGYTF
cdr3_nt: TGTGCCACTGGAGAAGAGCGTGGCTACACCTTC

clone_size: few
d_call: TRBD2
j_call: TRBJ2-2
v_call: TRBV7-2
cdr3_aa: CASNPVAGPTGELFF
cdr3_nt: TGTGCCAGCAACCCGGTAGCGGGACCTACCGGGGAGCTGTTTTTT

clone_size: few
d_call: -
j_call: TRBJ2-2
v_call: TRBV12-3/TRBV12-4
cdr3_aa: CASSLGGSLDGELFF
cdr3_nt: TGTGCCAGCAGTTTGGGTGGGAGTTTAGACGGGGAGCTGTTTTTT

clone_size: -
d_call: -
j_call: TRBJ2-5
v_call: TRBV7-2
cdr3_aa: CASSLAETRQYF
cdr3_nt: TGTGCCAGCAGCTTAGCCGAGACACGCCAGTACTTC

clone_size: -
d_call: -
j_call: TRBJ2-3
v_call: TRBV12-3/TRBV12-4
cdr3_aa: CASSLTRGQPSTDTQYF
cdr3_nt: TGTGCCAGCAGTCTGACTAGGGGCCAGCCTAGCACAGATACGCAGTATTTT

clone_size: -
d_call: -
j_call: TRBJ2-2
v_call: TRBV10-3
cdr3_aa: CAISDPAAGELFF
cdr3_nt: TGTGCCATCAGTGACCCTGCGGCCGGGGAGCTGTTTTTT

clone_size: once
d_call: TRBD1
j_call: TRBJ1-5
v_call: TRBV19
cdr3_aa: CASRKTGGQPQHF
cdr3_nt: TGTGCCAGTAGGAAAACAGGGGGTCAGCCCCAGCATTTT

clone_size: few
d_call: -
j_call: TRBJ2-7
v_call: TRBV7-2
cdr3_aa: CASSLVGGGLPGEQYF
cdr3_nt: TGTGCCAGCAGCTTAGTGGGGGGTGGGTTGCCCGGCGAGCAGTACTTC

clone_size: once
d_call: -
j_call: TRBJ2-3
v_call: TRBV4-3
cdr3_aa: CASSQEGGGTQYF
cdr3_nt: TGCGCCAGCAGCCAAGAAGGAGGGGGGACGCAGTATTTT

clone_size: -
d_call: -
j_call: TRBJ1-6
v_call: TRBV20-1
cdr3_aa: CSARVGGAQNSPLHF
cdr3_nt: TGCAGTGCTAGAGTTGGGGGAGCGCAAAATTCACCCCTCCACTTT

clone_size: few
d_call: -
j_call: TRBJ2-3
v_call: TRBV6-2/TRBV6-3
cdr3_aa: CASSPQLASDTQYF
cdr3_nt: TGTGCCAGCAGCCCTCAGCTAGCCTCAGATACGCAGTATTTT

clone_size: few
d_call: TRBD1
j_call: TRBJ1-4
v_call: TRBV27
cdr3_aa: CASSRRTGREEKLFF
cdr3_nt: TGTGCCAGCAGCCGCCGGACAGGGAGGGAGGAAAAACTGTTTTTT

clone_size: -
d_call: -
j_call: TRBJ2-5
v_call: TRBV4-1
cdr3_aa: CASSHVHRRTQETQYF
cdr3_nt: TGCGCCAGCAGCCACGTTCACCGGAGAACGCAAGAGACCCAGTACTTC

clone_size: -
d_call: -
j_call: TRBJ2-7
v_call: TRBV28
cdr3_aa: CASSSRSGGNEQYF
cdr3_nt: TGTGCCAGCAGTTCCAGATCCGGTGGGAACGAGCAGTACTTC

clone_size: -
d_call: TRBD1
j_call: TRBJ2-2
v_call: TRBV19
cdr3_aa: CATTGQGISGELFF
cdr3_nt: TGTGCCACCACCGGACAGGGTATCTCCGGGGAGCTGTTTTTT

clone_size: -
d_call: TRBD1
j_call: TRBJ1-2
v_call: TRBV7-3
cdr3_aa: CASSPLDRGGYTF
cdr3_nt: TGTGCCAGCAGCCCTCTAGACAGGGGCGGCTACACCTTC

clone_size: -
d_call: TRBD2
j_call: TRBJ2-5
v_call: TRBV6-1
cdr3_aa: CASRTGSGAETQYF
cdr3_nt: TGTGCCAGCAGGACTGGTAGCGGGGCGGAGACCCAGTACTTC

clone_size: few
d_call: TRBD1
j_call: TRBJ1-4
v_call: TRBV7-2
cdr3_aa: CASSLGGGAGSNEKLFF
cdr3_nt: TGTGCCAGCAGCTTAGGAGGGGGCGCGGGTTCTAATGAAAAACTGTTTTTT

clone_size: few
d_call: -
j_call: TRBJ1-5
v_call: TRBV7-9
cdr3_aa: CASSLIGQDQPQHF
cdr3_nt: TGTGCCAGCAGCTTAATAGGCCAAGATCAGCCCCAGCATTTT